These T cell receptor beta chains were read from a single sample in a study of cytomegalovirus exposure and HLA in healthy donors. Repertoires were generated with immunoSEQ multiplex PCR, while TCRdb's copy carries only in-frame clones and drops some. This sample has 130,000 or so clones, with 77% found just once. Specimen: PBMCs. The receptors originated from a woman aged 55-70 years in good health and CMV-seronegative. Both conserved end residues are part of each CDR3. Each record gives: CDR3 protein, CDR3 DNA, D gene, clone size, J gene, V gene. A D gene is named only where the DNA matches it firmly. Size tells how often a clone was seen (once, few, many) or the class of an expanded clone, and some rows leave it out.

CAISESGEGGRYEQYF | TGTGCCATCAGTGAGTCTGGAGAGGGCGGGAGGTACGAGCAGTACTTC | TRBD2 | . | TRBJ2-7 | TRBV10-3
CATSKKGNSGSYEQYF | TGTGCCACCTCTAAAAAGGGTAATAGCGGGAGCTACGAGCAGTACTTC | TRBD2 | few | TRBJ2-7 | TRBV27
CASIMGERRAGGVRFSQPQHF | TGTGCCAGCATCATGGGGGAAAGACGGGCAGGGGGAGTACGATTCAGCCAGCCCCAGCATTTT | TRBD1 | . | TRBJ1-5 | TRBV28
CASSSSGRLLNERFF | TGTGCCAGCAGCTCTAGCGGGAGGCTTCTCAATGAGCGGTTCTTC | TRBD2 | . | TRBJ2-1 | TRBV7-6
CASSERGHSNTEAFF | TGTGCCAGCAGTGAAAGGGGACACAGTAACACTGAAGCTTTCTTT | . | once | TRBJ1-1 | TRBV2
CASSPGESGNTIYF | TGCGCCAGCAGCCCGGGAGAATCTGGAAACACCATATATTTT | . | . | TRBJ1-3 | TRBV4-1
CASSSDSTWKQFF | TGTGCCAGCAGCTCCGACAGTACATGGAAGCAGTTCTTC | . | . | TRBJ2-1 | TRBV11-2
CASSLRGQGSQPQHF | TGTGCCAGCAGTCTACGTGGACAGGGATCGCAGCCCCAGCATTTT | TRBD1 | once | TRBJ1-5 | TRBV6-5
CAWGLQGNQPQHF | TGTGCCTGGGGACTCCAGGGGAATCAGCCCCAGCATTTT | . | . | TRBJ1-5 | TRBV30
CASSYSGGPAGYTF | TGTGCCAGCAGTTACTCGGGGGGGCCGGCTGGCTACACCTTC | . | once | TRBJ1-2 | TRBV6-5
CASSLSRQGETQYF | TGTGCCAGCAGTTTATCGCGACAGGGGGAGACCCAGTACTTC | TRBD1 | . | TRBJ2-5 | TRBV27
CASSLGGHSNTEAFF | TGCGCCAGCAGCTTAGGTGGACATTCGAACACTGAAGCTTTCTTT | . | . | TRBJ1-1 | TRBV5-1
CSSSRQGKFPNQPQHF | TGTTCCAGCAGCCGACAGGGGAAGTTCCCCAATCAGCCCCAGCATTTT | TRBD1 | . | TRBJ1-5 | TRBV7-9
CASSPLGTSAFYEQYF | TGCGCCAGCAGCCCGCTAGGTACTAGCGCTTTCTACGAGCAGTACTTC | TRBD2 | . | TRBJ2-7 | TRBV5-1
CASSLGTGERRGEQYF | TGTGCCAGCAGCCTGGGAACGGGAGAGCGAAGGGGCGAGCAGTACTTC | . | . | TRBJ2-7 | TRBV7-3
CASSPRLPGGGLSGNEQFF | TGTGCCAGCAGCCCCCGGCTCCCGGGAGGGGGGCTTTCCGGCAATGAGCAGTTCTTC | TRBD2 | . | TRBJ2-1 | TRBV11-1
CASSQLGGVETQYF | TGTGCCAGCAGCCAGTTGGGAGGGGTGGAGACCCAGTACTTC | TRBD2 | . | TRBJ2-5 | TRBV5-5
CASSRDSNSNQPQHF | TGTGCCAGCTCAAGAGACTCTAATAGCAATCAGCCCCAGCATTTT | . | . | TRBJ1-5 | TRBV18
CASRDRGDPYGYTF | TGTGCCAGTCGGGACAGGGGGGACCCCTATGGCTACACCTTC | TRBD1 | . | TRBJ1-2 | TRBV25-1
CASSWRELAYEQYF | TGTGCCAGCAGTTGGCGGGAGTTAGCCTACGAGCAGTACTTC | TRBD2 | . | TRBJ2-7 | TRBV28
CASSVVASGGEQYF | TGTGCCAGCAGCGTAGTTGCATCAGGGGGTGAGCAGTACTTC | TRBD1 | . | TRBJ2-7 | TRBV9
CASSLGGARSGANVLTF | TGTGCCAGCAGCTTGGGCGGGGCTCGCTCTGGGGCCAACGTCCTGACTTTC | . | . | TRBJ2-6 | TRBV5-4
CASSVGRQTDTQYF | TGTGCCAGCAGCGTGGGGAGACAAACAGATACGCAGTATTTT | . | . | TRBJ2-3 | TRBV9
CASSLVGLAGVGADTGELFF | TGCGCCAGCAGCTTGGTGGGACTAGCGGGAGTTGGGGCCGACACCGGGGAGCTGTTTTTT | TRBD2 | . | TRBJ2-2 | TRBV5-1
CASSIGGAGYEQYF | TGTGCCAGCAGTATAGGGGGCGCGGGCTACGAGCAGTACTTC | TRBD1 | . | TRBJ2-7 | TRBV28
CASSGQGEETQYF | TGTGCCAGCAGTGGACAGGGGGAAGAGACCCAGTACTTC | TRBD1 | . | TRBJ2-5 | TRBV2
CASSPTGGSGETQYF | TGTGCCAGCAGCCCTACAGGGGGCTCGGGAGAGACCCAGTACTTC | TRBD1 | . | TRBJ2-5 | TRBV5-8
CATSRGSSGRGIEQFF | TGTGCCACCAGCAGAGGAAGTAGCGGGAGGGGGATTGAGCAGTTCTTC | TRBD2 | . | TRBJ2-1 | TRBV15
CASSFLRGGGPKQETQYF | TGTGCCAGCAGCTTTCTGCGGGGGGGCGGGCCGAAACAAGAGACCCAGTACTTC | TRBD2 | . | TRBJ2-5 | TRBV5-6
CASQRQVRAKNIQYF | TGTGCCAGCCAAAGACAGGTAAGAGCCAAAAACATTCAGTACTTC | . | few | TRBJ2-4 | TRBV18
CASSADRSWQPQHF | TGTGCCAGCAGCGCAGACAGGTCGTGGCAGCCCCAGCATTTT | . | once | TRBJ1-5 | TRBV6-5
CASSLEVAGGPIHEQYF | TGCGCCAGCAGCTTGGAAGTAGCGGGGGGGCCGATCCACGAGCAGTACTTC | TRBD2 | . | TRBJ2-7 | TRBV5-1
CASSPRQGSGANVLTF | TGTGCCAGCAGCCCCCGTCAGGGTTCTGGGGCCAACGTCCTGACTTTC | . | . | TRBJ2-6 | TRBV7-2
CASSSRQGLSGEQYF | TGCGCCAGCAGCTCTAGGCAGGGACTGTCGGGCGAGCAGTACTTC | . | few | TRBJ2-7 | TRBV4-1
CAISESGSNTEAFF | TGTGCCATCAGTGAGTCAGGGAGTAACACTGAAGCTTTCTTT | . | . | TRBJ1-1 | TRBV10-3
CASSPIDRVKTEAFF | TGCGCCAGCAGCCCAATTGACAGGGTTAAGACTGAAGCTTTCTTT | TRBD1 | . | TRBJ1-1 | TRBV5-1
CASSRTGTSPVPDTQYF | TGTGCCAGCAGTCGCACCGGGACTAGCCCAGTCCCAGATACGCAGTATTTT | TRBD2 | . | TRBJ2-3 | TRBV27
CASSSSGGSTDTQYF | TGTGCCAGCAGCTCGAGTGGCGGCAGCACAGATACGCAGTATTTT | . | . | TRBJ2-3 | TRBV7-3
CASSPTLTGPSTYEQYF | TGTGCCAGCAGTCCCACCCTTACAGGGCCCTCCACCTACGAGCAGTACTTC | . | . | TRBJ2-7 | TRBV28